This T cell receptor (beta chain) derives from a study of T cell responses to AZD1222 COVID-19 vaccine. TCRdb's table, derived via immunoSEQ multiplex PCR, lists solely in-frame clones and lacks some. Found here are 65,000 or so clones, roughly 84% of them singletons; the top ten hold roughly 10%. Comments on this clone: No antigen is known for it.

Study conclusions and caveats: Donors skewed white British and female; clonal diversity was possibly underestimated.

Germline CDR1 reads SGHKS; CDR2 reads YYEKEE (reference sequence). Trimming pared 1 base from V and 2 bases from J, leaving 10 bases between. The CDR3 loop spans 14 amino acids. The rearrangement links TRBV5-5 to TRBJ2-7; maybe TRBD1 (6 bases). The sequencing used peripheral blood, collected on day 0 of AZD1222 vaccination. This TCR came from an adult in good health. CDR3 coding DNA: TGTGCCAGCAGCTTGACCGGGACAACCTACGAGCAGTACTTC. This translates into CASSLTGTTYEQYF.